This T cell receptor beta chain was captured in a study of shared clonotypes between healthy human individuals. CDR1 is MNHNS, CDR2 SASEGT, per germline. V was cut by 4 bases and J by 5 bases, with 14 bases left in between. This CDR3 has 14 residues. Participating donors were healthy, HIV-negative adults free of recent acute infections or vaccinations. Deep-level running was used for the assay. The authors split each subset's genomic DNA evenly across several immunoSEQ plates. Profiling relied on immunoSEQ multiplex PCR, and the TCRdb table lists in-frame clones only, not all of them. The top ten hold roughly 0.36% of the sample, which has more than 1.2 million clones, about 98.5% seen once.

Source material: naive CD4+ T cells sorted from blood. The subset: CD45RA+ positively selected. This rearrangement joins TRBV6-1 to TRBJ2-5; possibly TRBD2 for D (7 bases). This clonotype originated in a man aged 25 to 40 in good health. This CDR3 is CASSGFGGRETQYF. In DNA, the CDR3 is TGTGCCAGCAGTGGATTCGGGGGGCGGGAGACCCAGTACTTC.